Following are 27 T cell receptor beta chains from one sample sequenced in a study of OX40 agonist ivuxolimab in advanced cancers. The repertoire was sequenced with immunoSEQ multiplex PCR; TCRdb's copy has only in-frame clones and lacks some. Of tens of thousands of clones in the sample, around 85% were seen once. The input for sequencing was CD4+ or CD8+ T cells sorted from blood, taken in a trial of the OX40 agonist ivuxolimab. The receptor source for this set is an adult with an advanced solid tumor such as melanoma, head and neck, liver or kidney cancer.

Here the CDR3 reads CASSEVGRTETQYF. In nucleotides, the CDR3 is TGTGCCAGCAGTGAAGTTGGGAGAACAGAGACCCAGTACTTC. This chain links TRBV6-1 with TRBJ2-5, with D possibly being TRBD2 (5 bases). Trimming stripped 1 base from V and 4 bases from J, with 10 bases between. CDR1 and CDR2 from the germline V gene are MNHNS and SASEGT. The length of the CDR3 is 14 residues.

The rearrangement uses TRBV27 and TRBJ2-2; D unresolved. V was cut by 5 bases and J by 5 bases, with 15 bases left in between. The CDR3 is 15 residues long. Germline-derived CDR1 and CDR2 are MNHEY and SMNVEV (reference sequence). The CDR3 DNA follows: TGTGCCAGCAGTCTCTCCGGGTTTAGGACCGGGGAGCTGTTTTTT. Its protein is CASSLSGFRTGELFF.

The CDR3: CASSSWGGGELFF. The CDR3 nucleotides are TGTGCCAGCAGCTCCTGGGGGGGCGGGGAGCTGTTTTTT. The rearrangement joins TRBV5-4 to TRBJ2-2; 7 bases are shared with TRBD2. Losses at the gene ends were 3 bases for V and 7 bases for J; bases not matched to a gene: 3. This CDR3 has 13 residues. The germline V gene encodes CDR1 SGHNT and CDR2 YYREEE (reference sequence).

The rearrangement links TRBV7-8 to TRBJ1-1; no definite D call. The CDR3 is 14 residues long. The V end was cut by 1 base, the J end by 11 bases, with 17 bases between. Germline V lookup: CDR1 SGHVS, CDR2 FQNEAQ. DNA of the CDR3: TGTGCCAGCAGCTTAGGAGAGGTAGGGTCCGTGGCTTTCTTT. It yields the protein CASSLGEVGSVAFF.

The chain is built from TRBV2 and TRBJ1-1; D is undetermined. This CDR3 contains 12 residues. V lost 6 bases and J lost 6, with 11 bases in between. Germline lookup yields CDR1 SNHLY and CDR2 FYNNEI. The chain's CDR3 is CASSRPRAEAFF. Here the CDR3 DNA reads TGTGCCAGCAGCCGACCCCGGGCTGAAGCTTTCTTT.

The rearrangement links TRBV28 to TRBJ1-1; weak D call: TRBD1 (5 bases). This CDR3 has 14 residues. CDR1 and CDR2 from the germline V gene are MDHEN and SYDVKM. Trimming took 8 bases from V and 1 from J, leaving 14 bases between them. The CDR3 sequence is CASGVMGPNTEAFF. The DNA for the CDR3 is TGTGCCAGCGGCGTCATGGGACCGAACACTGAAGCTTTCTTT.

The chain recombines TRBV9 with TRBJ2-1, with 8 bases lining up with TRBD2. Germline CDR1 is SGDLS and CDR2 is YYNGEE. V gave up 1 base and J gave up 6 bases; unmatched junction bases: 6. This CDR3 has 15 residues. CDR3 sequence: CASSVSPREGNEQFF. The CDR3 DNA follows: TGTGCCAGCAGCGTAAGCCCACGGGAGGGCAATGAGCAGTTCTTC.

This clone turned up a few times. This rearrangement joins TRBV28 to TRBJ1-2; D perhaps matches TRBD1 (5 bases). The V gene's germline CDR1 is MDHEN and CDR2 SYDVKM. The CDR3 totals 15 residues. The ends were cut back, 4 bases at V and 4 bases at J, with 16 bases in the middle. The CDR3 spells CASSSPSTGGYGYTF. The CDR3 DNA sequence: TGTGCCAGCAGTTCCCCCAGTACGGGGGGCTATGGCTACACCTTC.

This chain joins TRBV6-5 and TRBJ2-2; 8 positions match TRBD2. V lost 9 bases to trimming and J lost 9 bases; unmatched junction nucleotides: 9. Per germline, CDR1 MNHEY and CDR2 SVGAGI. The CDR3 extends over 13 amino acids. The CDR3 nucleotides read TGTGCCAGTAACGGGGGGGCGACGAGGGAGCTGTTTTTT. As protein: CASNGGATRELFF.

This chain joins TRBV9 and TRBJ2-5; TRBD2 matches at 7 bases. Germline V gives CDR1 SGDLS, CDR2 YYNGEE. The CDR3 sequence is 14 residues long. The V and J ends lost 0 bases and 7 bases, in that order; junction bases with no gene match: 6. The CDR3 DNA reads TGTGCCAGCAGCGTAGCTCTACCGGGGGGGACCCAGTACTTC. As protein: CASSVALPGGTQYF.

The J gene is TRBJ2-5, the V gene TRBV7-9; 12 nucleotides agree with TRBD2. V was clipped by 5 bases and J by 5 bases; unmatched bases: 6. The length of the CDR3 is 15 residues. Germline-derived CDR1 and CDR2 are SEHNR and FQNEAQ (reference sequence). The CDR3 DNA sequence: TGTGCCAGCAGCCGGACTAGCGGGATGGGGGAGACCCAGTACTTC. Translating it yields CASSRTSGMGETQYF. The variable domain in full, completed from reference TRBV7-9 and TRBJ2-5, reads DTGVSQNPRHKITKRGQNVTFRCDPISEHNRLYWYRQTLGQGPEFLTYFQNEAQLEKSRLLSDRFSAERPKGSFSTLEIQRTEQGDSAMYLCASSRTSGMGETQYFGPGTRLLVL.

V is TRBV25-1 and J is TRBJ2-7; TRBD2 is a possible D gene (5 bases). V lost 6 bases and J 7 bases, leaving 13 bases between the germline ends. CDR1 MGHDK and CDR2 SYGVNS come from the germline V gene. The CDR3 runs 12 residues. CDR3 amino acids: CASRLKRGEQYF. CDR3 nucleotides: TGTGCCAGCAGGCTGAAACGGGGTGAGCAGTACTTC.

This chain connects TRBV18 to TRBJ1-3; D is unclear. Germline V gene sequence: CDR1 KGHSH, CDR2 LQKENI. This CDR3 contains 14 residues. The V end lost 8 bases, the J end lost 0 bases, and 11 bases lay between the germline ends. CDR3 loop: CASEGANSGNTIYF. DNA of the CDR3: TGTGCCAGCGAAGGAGCCAACTCTGGAAACACCATATATTTT. The full variable domain, its missing parts supplied by reference TRBV18 and TRBJ1-3, is NAGVMQNPRHLVRRRGQEARLRCSPMKGHSHVYWYRQLPEEGLKFMVYLQKENIIDESGMPKERFSAEFPKEGPSILRIQQVVRGDSAAYFCASEGANSGNTIYFGEGSWLTVV.

The rearrangement joins TRBV28 to TRBJ1-5; no definite D call. The CDR3 has 16 residues. Germline assignment: CDR1 MDHEN and CDR2 SYDVKM. V gave up 10 bases and J gave up 0 bases, with 19 bases separating them. CDR3 DNA: TGTGCCACGCTGCGACGTGGGTTCTATAGCAATCAGCCCCAGCATTTT. It codes for CATLRRGFYSNQPQHF.

CDR3 nucleotides: TGTGCCAGCAGCGTAAACAGGGAAATTACTTACAATGAGCAGTTCTTC. Translation: CASSVNREITYNEQFF. The chain combines TRBV7-2 with TRBJ2-1; a possible D gene is TRBD1 (6 bases). Trimming took 5 bases from V and 4 from J, leaving 18 bases between them. This CDR3 contains 16 residues. CDR1 is SGHTA, CDR2 FQGNSA, per germline.

This chain links TRBV7-2 with TRBJ1-2; perhaps TRBD1 as D (5 bases). The ends were cut back, 0 bases at V and 10 bases at J, with 15 bases in the middle. Per the germline V gene, CDR1 is SGHTA and CDR2 is FQGNSA. The CDR3 extends over 14 amino acids. The CDR3 sequence is CASSLATGPGFYTF. The CDR3 DNA follows: TGTGCCAGCAGCTTAGCGACGGGGCCGGGATTCTACACCTTC.

This sequence joins TRBV7-9 and TRBJ2-5, with TRBD2 matching 9 bases. There are 14 residues in the CDR3. The ends lost 4 bases at V and 5 bases at J; junction bases unmatched: 5. Germline-derived CDR1 and CDR2 are SEHNR and FQNEAQ (reference sequence). CDR3 sequence: CASSSAGGWETQYF. CDR3 coding DNA: TGTGCCAGCAGCTCGGCGGGAGGGTGGGAGACCCAGTACTTC.

The chain combines TRBV28 with TRBJ1-5; TRBD1 might be the D (5 bases). The CDR3 loop spans 12 amino acids. V was trimmed by 11 bases and J by 2 bases, leaving 10 bases between them. Germline CDR1 MDHEN, CDR2 SYDVKM. CDR3 loop: CAFGGGNQPQHF. The DNA for the CDR3 is TGTGCCTTTGGGGGGGGCAATCAGCCCCAGCATTTT. Variable domain in full (rest from reference TRBV28 and TRBJ1-5): DVKVTQSSRYLVKRTGEKVFLECVQDMDHENMFWYRQDPGLGLRLIYFSYDVKMKEKGDIPEGYSVSREKKERFSLILESASTNQTSMYLCAFGGGNQPQHFGDGTRLSIL.

The J gene is TRBJ2-4, the V gene TRBV27; 8 bases agree with TRBD2. This CDR3 spans 14 amino acids. Germline CDR1 reads MNHEY; CDR2 reads SMNVEV (reference sequence). With 8 bases clipped from V and 7 bases from J, the junction kept 10 bases outside the gene matches. The CDR3 coding sequence is TGTGCCAGCCGCTGGGGGGCTAGCGGGAACATTCAGTACTTC. This encodes CASRWGASGNIQYF.

The V gene is TRBV27, the J gene TRBJ2-1, with TRBD2 matching 12 bases. V gave up 5 bases and J gave up 7 bases; unmatched junction bases: 9. CDR1 and CDR2 from the germline V gene are MNHEY and SMNVEV (reference sequence). The CDR3 runs to 16 residues. The CDR3 nucleotides are TGTGCCAGCAGTCCGCTACTAGCGGGAGGAGGGAATGAGCAGTTCTTC. Its protein product is CASSPLLAGGGNEQFF.

The J gene is TRBJ2-5, the V gene TRBV18, with D possibly matching TRBD1 (6 bases). CDR1 is KGHSH and CDR2 is LQKENI in the germline V gene. There are 13 residues in the CDR3. The V gene lost 6 bases and the J gene lost 5 bases, with 13 bases spanning the gap. The CDR3 DNA sequence: TGTGCCAGCTCGAACAGGGATGGGGAGACCCAGTACTTC. Translation gives CASSNRDGETQYF.

The chain employs TRBV5-5 and TRBJ2-5; D is ambiguous. Germline values: CDR1 SGHKS, CDR2 YYEKEE (reference sequence). The CDR3 runs 13 residues. V was clipped by 0 bases and J by 2 bases, with 5 bases between them. CDR3 protein: CASSLGPQETQYF. The DNA of the CDR3 is TGTGCCAGCAGCTTGGGGCCACAAGAGACCCAGTACTTC.

V gene TRBV19 combines with J gene TRBJ1-1, with D perhaps TRBD1 (5 bases). Trimming removed 7 bases from V and 0 bases from J, with 15 bases in between. Germline-derived CDR1 and CDR2 are LNHDA and SQIVND (reference sequence). The CDR3 runs 15 residues. CDR3 bases: TGTGCCAGTATACCTGACGGGGGTTTGAACACTGAAGCTTTCTTT. Its translation: CASIPDGGLNTEAFF.

The chain recombines TRBV29-1 with TRBJ2-1, with D tentatively TRBD2 (6 bases). Trimming left V 6 bases short and J 7 bases short, with 16 bases between. CDR1 and CDR2 from the germline V gene are SQVTM and ANQGSEA. This CDR3 is built from 13 residues. CDR3 sequence (DNA): TGCAGCGTGACACGATCGGCGGGAAATGAGCAGTTCTTC. Its translation is CSVTRSAGNEQFF.

The CDR3 protein is CASGCWVNTEAFF. CDR3 in DNA: TGCGCCAGCGGATGCTGGGTGAACACTGAAGCTTTCTTT. This sequence joins TRBV23-1 and TRBJ1-1, with unresolved D. TRBV23-1 is annotated as an ORF whose role is uncertain. There are 13 residues in the CDR3. The V end lost 8 bases, the J end lost 0 bases, and 10 bases lay between the germline ends.

This chain connects TRBV7-3 to TRBJ2-1; 9 nucleotides agree with TRBD2. V lost 0 bases and J lost 0; bases outside the gene matches: 9. The CDR3 length is 19 residues. CDR1 SGHTA and CDR2 FQGTGA come from the germline V gene. CDR3 nucleotides: TGTGCCAGCAGCTTAACGGCGGGAGGGCCACCGAGCTCCTACAATGAGCAGTTCTTC. Its protein is CASSLTAGGPPSSYNEQFF.

This chain connects TRBV28 to TRBJ1-2; tentatively, D is TRBD1 (6 bases). V lost 5 bases, J lost 5 bases, and 18 bases lay in between. Germline V gene sequence: CDR1 MDHEN, CDR2 SYDVKM. The CDR3 has 15 residues. CDR3 DNA sequence: TGTGCCAGCAGTGGTGGCGGGGGGGCTCTTTATGGCTACACCTTC. It codes for CASSGGGGALYGYTF.